This T cell receptor (beta chain) appears in the sequencing data of a study of cytomegalovirus exposure and HLA in healthy donors. Note on this clone: Its antigen is as yet unknown.

With 60 Vbeta and 13 Jbeta primers, the PCR was carried out. Sequenced by immunoSEQ multiplex PCR; TCRdb stores in-frame clones only, minus some. The sample consists of approximately 120,000 clones, around 78% of them appearing once. The length of the CDR3 is 14 residues. The V segment lost 6 bases and the J segment 3 bases; nucleotides outside the gene matches: 5. Germline lookup yields CDR1 MNHNS and CDR2 SASEGT. Study outcomes and limitations: For most TCR sequences rarity was the rule, although some public TCRs occurred in many donors. Confirmation was obtained in vitro that a few CMV-associated chains are specific for CMV antigens.

Input material: PBMCs. The V call is TRBV6-1, the J call TRBJ2-7; 10 bases are a match to TRBD2. The sequence was collected from a middle-aged woman in good health and CMV-seronegative. The CDR3 bases are TGTGCCAGCAGGAGGACTAGCGGTATCTACGAGCAGTACTTC. This sequence encodes CASRRTSGIYEQYF.